These 30 T cell receptor beta chains came from one sample sequenced in a study of blood T cells in healthy people across ages. The authors ran a second PCR of about 7 to 11 cycles using a sample-barcoded 5' primer and a J-beta primer mix. TCRdb re-derived calls from the 5' RACE reads in MiXCR, one entry per CDR3 protein. The data hold about 640,000 distinct CDR3 sequences, with approximately 50% observed a single time. The material sequenced was blood. The receptor source for this set is a man aged 60 to 75 in good health.

The genes are TRBV2 and TRBJ2-5; 11 bases line up with TRBD1. CDR3 size: 14 residues. The V segment lost 6 bases and the J segment 5 bases; nucleotides outside the gene matches: 5. The germline V gene encodes CDR1 SNHLY and CDR2 FYNNEI. CDR3 sequence reads: CASSKDRGLETQYF. The DNA for the CDR3 is TGTGCCAGCAGCAAGGACAGGGGGCTTGAGACCCAGTACTTC.

This clonotype occurred a few times. V is TRBV7-9 and J is TRBJ2-5, with D uncertain. The DNA end favors TRBJ2-7, so the J call may be wrong. Germline CDR1 SEHNR, CDR2 FQNEAQ (reference sequence). This CDR3 region has 14 residues. CDR3 nucleotide sequence: TGTGCCAGCAGCCCACGGATACCCACCGGCGAGCAGTACTTC. Protein: CASSPRIPTGEQYF.

With regard to this clonotype: A much larger clone lies a single base off, so this may be a read error. The rearrangement links TRBV6-6 to TRBJ1-5; D is possibly TRBD1 (5 bases). The CDR3 is made up of 14 amino acids. CDR1 is MNHNY and CDR2 is SVGAGI in the germline V gene (reference sequence). The CDR3 here is CASSYLRWDQPRHF. The DNA for the CDR3 is TGTGCCAGCAGTTACCTCAGGTGGGACCAGCCCCGGCATTTT.

V usage is TRBV2 and J usage is TRBJ1-1, with unresolved D. CDR3 length: 14 residues. V was pared by 2 bases and J by 4 bases, with 11 bases between. Looked up from germline, CDR1 is SNHLY and CDR2 is FYNNEI. DNA of the CDR3: TGTGCCAGCAGTGAAAGGGTCATAGGCACTGAAGCTTTCTTT. Its translation: CASSERVIGTEAFF. Together with reference TRBV2 and TRBJ1-1, the CDR3 gives the full variable domain: EPEVTQTPSHQVTQMGQEVILRCVPISNHLYFYWYRQILGQKVEFLVSFYNNEISEKSEIFDDQFSVERPDGSNFTLKIRSTKLEDSAMYFCASSERVIGTEAFFGQGTRLTVV.

The CDR3 spells CASSLDRMDGYTPTF. The CDR3 DNA reads TGTGCCAGCAGCTTAGACCGGATGGATGGCTACACCCCCACCTTC. The J gene is TRBJ1-2, the V gene TRBV11-2; D is ambiguous. Germline CDR1 SGHAT, CDR2 FQNNGV. This CDR3 comprises 15 residues. V was trimmed by 0 bases and J by 13 bases, leaving 21 bases between them.

CDR3 protein: CASSQEVDSASYEQYF. DNA for the CDR3: TGTGCCAGCAGCCAAGAGGTCGACAGCGCCTCCTACGAGCAGTACTTC. V gene TRBV3-1 combines with J gene TRBJ2-7, with TRBD1 as a possible D gene (5 bases). CDR1 is LGHDT and CDR2 is YNNKEL in the germline V gene (reference sequence). Trimming removed 0 bases at V and 0 bases at J, with 12 bases between. The CDR3 extends over 16 amino acids.

The chain employs TRBV21-1 and TRBJ2-7; TRBD1 was called by the table and not checked on the DNA. TRBV21-1 is deemed a pseudogene. This CDR3 contains 18 residues. The CDR3 coding sequence is TGTGCCAGCAGCAAACCCAATTGGGGGACAGCGAGCTCCTACGAGCAGTACTTC. Residues: CASSKPNWGTASSYEQYF.

The genes are TRBV18 and TRBJ2-5; 11 nucleotides line up with TRBD1. The CDR3 covers 16 residues. Trimming removed 3 bases from V and 6 bases from J; junction bases left unmatched: 9. Germline lookup yields CDR1 KGHSH and CDR2 LQKENI. CDR3 sequence (DNA): TGTGCCAGCTCACCTGTCGGACAGGGGGCGACGAAGACCCAGTACTTC. It codes for CASSPVGQGATKTQYF.

V usage is TRBV4-3 and J usage is TRBJ2-3; 8 bases agree with TRBD1. CDR1 is LGHNA and CDR2 is YSLEER in the germline V gene. CDR3 length equals 15 residues. Trimming removed 4 bases from V and 4 bases from J; junction bases left unmatched: 7. In nucleotides, the CDR3 is TGCGCCAGCAGCCTCGACAGGGGAGAATCAGATACGCAGTATTTT. This sequence encodes CASSLDRGESDTQYF.

The rearrangement links TRBV10-3 to TRBJ1-2, with TRBD1 matching 10 bases. CDR1 and CDR2 from the germline V gene are ENHRY and SYGVKD. V shed 4 bases, J shed 3 bases, and the junction held 14 bases outside the gene matches. The CDR3 runs 18 residues. CDR3 residues: CAISGTPGTGDLHYGYTF. The CDR3 nucleotides read TGTGCCATCAGTGGAACCCCCGGGACAGGGGACTTACACTATGGCTACACCTTC.

The rearrangement uses TRBV5-8 and TRBJ2-1; the D is unclear. V lost 0 bases, J lost 5 bases, and 9 bases lay in between. Germline assignment: CDR1 SGHTS and CDR2 YDEGEE. The length of the CDR3 is 14 residues. DNA of the CDR3: TGTGCCAGCAGCTTGGCCCCGGTCCACAATGAGCAGTTCTTC. It is translated as CASSLAPVHNEQFF.

This clonotype was picked up many times. One junction end disagrees with the germline gene, perhaps due to a read error. The CDR3 DNA is TGTGCCAGCAGCTTAGGTTGGGAGACCCAGTACTTC. Protein sequence: CASSLGWETQYF. The chain employs TRBV12-3 or TRBV12-4 and TRBJ2-5; D call uncertain. This CDR3 contains 12 residues.

The V gene is TRBV3-1, the J gene TRBJ2-5; D not resolved. Per the germline V gene, CDR1 is LGHDT and CDR2 is YNNKEL (reference sequence). Trimming removed 1 base at V and 1 base at J, with 13 bases between. The CDR3 runs 16 residues. Here the CDR3 DNA reads TGTGCCAGCAGCCAAGGTGAGCAGAGAGGCCAAGAGACCCAGTACTTC. This gives the protein CASSQGEQRGQETQYF.

This clonotype has a single count. This sequence joins TRBV10-3 and TRBJ2-5, with D possibly being TRBD2 (6 bases). Trimming took off 2 bases at V and 1 base at J, with 8 bases between the two ends. The CDR3 contains 14 residues. Germline CDR1 is ENHRY and CDR2 is SYGVKD. In nucleotides, the CDR3 is TGTGCCATCAGTGAGGGCGGGGTCCAAGAGACCCAGTACTTC. Translation gives CAISEGGVQETQYF.

This clonotype showed up just once. The rearrangement links TRBV2 to TRBJ2-3, with D perhaps given as TRBD1 or TRBD2 (6 bases each). The V gene lost 4 bases and the J gene lost 3 bases, with 11 bases spanning the gap. The CDR3 spans 14 residues. Looked up from germline, CDR1 is SNHLY and CDR2 is FYNNEI. CDR3 region: CASSVRGQTDTQYF. Here the CDR3 DNA reads TGTGCCAGCAGTGTACGGGGGCAGACAGATACGCAGTATTTT. Filled out from reference TRBV2 and TRBJ2-3, the complete variable domain reads EPEVTQTPSHQVTQMGQEVILRCVPISNHLYFYWYRQILGQKVEFLVSFYNNEISEKSEIFDDQFSVERPDGSNFTLKIRSTKLEDSAMYFCASSVRGQTDTQYFGPGTRLTVL.

CDR3 protein: CASRMNTEAFF. The CDR3 nucleotides are TGTGCCAGCAGGATGAACACTGAAGCTTTCTTT. The chain recombines TRBV7-9 with TRBJ1-1; no definite D call. Trimming cost V 6 bases and J 0 bases, with 2 bases left between them. Germline lookup yields CDR1 SEHNR and CDR2 FQNEAQ (reference sequence). The CDR3 extends over 11 amino acids.

The chain carries TRBV4-2 and TRBJ2-1; TRBD2 matches at 12 bases. The DNA end favors TRBJ2-7, so the J call may be wrong. This CDR3 has 15 amino acids. Germline assignment: CDR1 LGHNA and CDR2 YNFKEQ. The CDR3 protein is CASSQRLAGDNEQYF. Here the CDR3 DNA reads TGTGCCAGCAGCCAACGACTAGCGGGAGATAATGAGCAGTACTTC.

The chain combines TRBV21-1 with TRBJ2-5; TRBD1, the table's D call, was not compared with the DNA. TRBJ2-7 explains the end of the DNA better; the J call may be wrong. TRBV21-1 is a pseudogene. This CDR3 spans 14 amino acids. CDR3 sequence (DNA): TGTGCCGTGTGGACAGGCCGAAGGTCCCACGAGCAGTACTTC. Its translation: CAVWTGRRSHEQYF.

This clonotype was seen only a few times. The V gene is TRBV29-1, the J gene TRBJ1-1; TRBD1 agrees at 9 bases. CDR3 length: 13 amino acids. Trimming at V came to 7 bases and at J to 5 bases, leaving 8 bases not matched to a gene. Germline V gene data show CDR1 as SQVTM and CDR2 as ANQGSEA. The CDR3 here is CSAETGGWTEAFF. CDR3 DNA sequence: TGCAGCGCTGAGACAGGGGGATGGACTGAAGCTTTCTTT.

In this sample, this clonotype turned up a few times. The chain has TRBV7-9 and TRBJ1-2, with D perhaps matching TRBD1 (5 bases). CDR1 and CDR2 (germline): SEHNR, FQNEAQ (reference sequence). The CDR3 has 13 residues. V dropped 0 bases and J dropped 8 bases, with 10 bases sitting between them. CDR3: CASSLARGYGYTF. For the CDR3, the DNA is TGTGCCAGCAGCTTAGCGAGGGGATACGGCTACACCTTC.

In its sample, this clonotype was seen many times. This sequence joins TRBV5-5 and TRBJ1-1; possibly TRBD1 for D (6 bases). The CDR3 runs to 16 residues. The germline V and J ends were trimmed by 6 bases and 4 bases, with 22 bases remaining between them. The germline V gene has CDR1 SGHKS and CDR2 YYEKEE (reference sequence). CDR3 sequence: CASTLGPTGLGTEAFF. In nucleotides, the CDR3 is TGTGCCAGCACCCTGGGGCCAACAGGGTTGGGCACTGAAGCTTTCTTT.

J is TRBJ1-5 and V is TRBV7-2, with D unresolved. Germline V gene data show CDR1 as SGHTA and CDR2 as FQGNSA. This CDR3 spans 14 amino acids. Trimming shortened V by 1 base and J by 3 bases, and 7 bases separated the two germline ends. CDR3 coding DNA: TGTGCCAGCAGCTTAGGGTCCGTCAATCAGCCCCAGCATTTT. Translated, it gives CASSLGSVNQPQHF.

This chain links TRBV12-3 or TRBV12-4 with TRBJ1-2; D not resolved. CDR3 size: 12 residues. Trimming removed 8 bases at V and 8 bases at J, with 15 bases between. The CDR3 spells CASSSGRRGYTF. The DNA for the CDR3 is TGTGCCAGCTCCTCCGGGCGCCGGGGCTACACCTTC.

The rearrangement joins TRBV6-2 or TRBV6-3 to TRBJ2-1; 13 nucleotides align to TRBD2. The V gene's germline CDR1 is MNHEY and CDR2 SVGEGT. The CDR3 totals 15 residues. With V trimmed by 2 bases and J by 9 bases, 4 bases remained unmatched. The CDR3 loop reads CASSYGTSGAVEQFF. The CDR3 DNA reads as TGTGCCAGCAGTTACGGGACTAGCGGGGCGGTTGAGCAGTTCTTC.

V is TRBV15 and J is TRBJ2-5; D remains ambiguous. The CDR3 is made up of 12 amino acids. V lost 2 bases, J lost 4 bases, and 5 bases lay in between. The V gene's germline CDR1 is LNHNV and CDR2 YYDKDF (reference sequence). CDR3 bases: TGTGCCACCAGCAGATCAGGAGAGACCCAGTACTTC. Encoded protein: CATSRSGETQYF.

The rearrangement uses TRBV29-1 and TRBJ2-1; 9 nucleotides match TRBD2. The CDR3 covers 14 residues. Germline V gene lookup returns CDR1 SQVTM and CDR2 ANQGSEA. V lost 4 bases, J lost 2 bases, and 3 bases stayed unmatched. The CDR3 DNA reads as TGCAGCGTTGGGGTAGCGGGGGCCTACAATGAGCAGTTCTTC. Its translation: CSVGVAGAYNEQFF.

The chain links TRBV4-1 to TRBJ2-7; a weak D match, TRBD1 (5 bases). Germline CDR1 MGHRA, CDR2 YSYEKL. The V and J ends lost 4 bases and 4 bases respectively, with 17 bases between them. The CDR3 runs 15 residues. The CDR3 region is CASSPRLGLPYEQYF. DNA for the CDR3: TGCGCCAGCAGCCCTCGTTTGGGGCTCCCATACGAGCAGTACTTC.

The chain has TRBV12-3 or TRBV12-4 and TRBJ2-5; 11 bases fit TRBD2. There are 14 residues in the CDR3. V shed 7 bases, J shed 3 bases, and the junction held 4 bases outside the gene matches. This CDR3 is CASTASGGKETQYF. CDR3 sequence (DNA): TGTGCCAGCACCGCTAGCGGGGGGAAAGAGACCCAGTACTTC.

In this sample, this clonotype turned up once. This chain joins TRBV3-1 and TRBJ1-2, with 9 positions matching TRBD1. This CDR3 is 16 amino acids long. Trimming removed 4 bases from V and 7 bases from J; junction bases left unmatched: 13. From germline, CDR1 is LGHDT and CDR2 YNNKEL (reference sequence). CDR3 coding DNA: TGTGCCAGCAGCCCAACCCCCAGGACAGGGGAGGCTGGCTACACCTTC. Protein sequence: CASSPTPRTGEAGYTF.

For the CDR3, the DNA is TGCGCCAGCAGCTTGGAACCCCCCGCAGCCTTAGCCAAAAACATTCAGTACTTC. Translation gives CASSLEPPAALAKNIQYF. This chain links TRBV5-1 with TRBJ2-4; D unclear. Germline-derived CDR1 and CDR2 are SGHRS and YFSETQ. Trimming took 0 bases from V and 0 from J, leaving 16 bases between them. CDR3 length equals 18 residues. The whole variable domain, remainder taken from reference TRBV5-1 and TRBJ2-4, is KAGVTQTPRYLIKTRGQQVTLSCSPISGHRSVSWYQQTPGQGLQFLFEYFSETQRNKGNFPGRFSGRQFSNSRSEMNVSTLELGDSALYLCASSLEPPAALAKNIQYFGAGTRLSVL.